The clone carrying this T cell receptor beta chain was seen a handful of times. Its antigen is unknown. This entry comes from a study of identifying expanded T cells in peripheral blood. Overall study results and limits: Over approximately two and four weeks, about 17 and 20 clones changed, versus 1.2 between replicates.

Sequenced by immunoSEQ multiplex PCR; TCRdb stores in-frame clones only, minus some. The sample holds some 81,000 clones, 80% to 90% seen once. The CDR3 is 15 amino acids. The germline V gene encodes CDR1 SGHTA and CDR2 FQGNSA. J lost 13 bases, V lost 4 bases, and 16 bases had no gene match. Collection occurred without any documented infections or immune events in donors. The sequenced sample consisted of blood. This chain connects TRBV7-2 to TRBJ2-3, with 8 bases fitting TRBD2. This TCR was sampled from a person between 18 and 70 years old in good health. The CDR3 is CASSSPEIAGRIEYF. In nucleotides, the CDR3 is TGTGCCAGCAGCTCCCCTGAAATAGCGGGAAGAATCGAGTATTTT.